This record looks at one TCR beta chain sequence and its context. The source of the sample is a study of cytomegalovirus exposure and HLA in healthy donors. The CDR3 runs 13 residues. V was shortened by 4 bases and J by 4 bases, with 13 bases between the two germline ends. Germline V gives CDR1 GTSNPN, CDR2 SVGIG (reference sequence). Use of 60 Vbeta and 13 Jbeta primers characterized the PCR. Sequencing used immunoSEQ multiplex PCR; TCRdb keeps in-frame clones, though not all of them. The sample has about 140,000 clones, 75% to 85% seen once. The chain uses TRBV30 and TRBJ2-5; D is possibly TRBD2 (6 bases). This TCR derives from a man aged 45 to 65 in good health and CMV-seronegative. What was sequenced was PBMCs. The CDR3, as DNA: TGTGCCTGGAATGGGGGGTTCGGAGAGACCCAGTACTTC. Translating it yields CAWNGGFGETQYF.